The next 26 T cell receptor beta chains were all read from a single sample in a study of cytomegalovirus exposure and HLA in healthy donors. The PCR employed 60 Vbeta primers together with 13 Jbeta primers. The data were produced by immunoSEQ multiplex PCR, yet TCRdb's version contains in-frame clones alone and is incomplete. This sample yields 150,000 to 180,000 clones, of which less than 80% are seen a single time; 2.1% belongs to the top ten. Sequenced: PBMCs. The receptor source for this set is a man aged 25-40 years in good health and CMV-seronegative.

This clone has more than one count but fewer than ten. The chain has TRBV6-6 and TRBJ2-5; 7 nucleotides match TRBD2. The J call may be faulty, since TRBJ2-7 better matches the DNA end. CDR1 and CDR2 (germline): MNHNY, SVGAGI (reference sequence). The CDR3 runs 14 residues. CDR3: CASSASGASYEQYF. The DNA for the CDR3 is TGTGCCAGCAGTGCCAGCGGGGCCTCCTACGAGCAGTACTTC.

The chain joins TRBV9 to TRBJ2-5, with TRBD2 as a possible D gene (6 bases). Germline V CDR1 and CDR2: SGDLS, YYNGEE. This CDR3 is built from 13 residues. V shed 4 bases and J shed 2 bases, with 9 bases lying between them. CDR3 in DNA: TGTGCCAGCAGCCCGGGAGCTCAAGAGACCCAGTACTTC. Protein product: CASSPGAQETQYF.

The chain has TRBV19 and TRBJ2-5; D is possibly TRBD2 (6 bases). The CDR3 consists of 16 residues. The ends were cut back, 4 bases at V and 2 bases at J, with 17 bases in the middle. Germline CDR1 reads LNHDA; CDR2 reads SQIVND (reference sequence). For the CDR3, the DNA is TGTGCCAGTAGTAACTATGGGCGGGGAAATCAAGAGACCCAGTACTTC. Its protein product is CASSNYGRGNQETQYF.

This clone was picked up a small number of times. V and J are TRBV2 and TRBJ2-1; TRBD1 aligns across 10 bases. Germline values: CDR1 SNHLY, CDR2 FYNNEI. The J segment lost 2 bases and the V segment lost 1 base, leaving 8 bases of the junction unmatched. CDR3 size: 18 residues. CDR3 coding DNA: TGTGCCAGCAGTGAAGGGACAGGGGGACGGGAGACCTACAATGAGCAGTTCTTC. This encodes CASSEGTGGRETYNEQFF.

The rearrangement joins TRBV2 to TRBJ1-1; weak D call: TRBD1 (6 bases). Germline V gives CDR1 SNHLY, CDR2 FYNNEI. V lost 8 bases, J lost 0 bases, and 10 bases lay in between. This CDR3 contains 13 residues. The CDR3 is CASRQVMNTEAFF. The CDR3, as DNA: TGTGCCAGCCGACAGGTGATGAACACTGAAGCTTTCTTT.

This clone has a handful of counts. Its ends do not fully match the called genes, so a read error is possible. V and J are TRBV2 and TRBJ1-5, with D perhaps TRBD1 (5 bases). The germline gives CDR1 SNHLY, CDR2 FYNNEI. The CDR3 is 14 residues long. The CDR3 reads CASSTQGSYQPQNF. CDR3 in DNA: TGTGCCAGCAGTACTCAGGGTAGCTATCAGCCCCAGAATTTT.

The J gene is TRBJ1-1, the V gene TRBV7-9; tentatively, D is TRBD1 (6 bases). Trimming took off 5 bases at V and 2 bases at J, with 21 bases between the two ends. The CDR3 contains 17 residues. Germline CDR1 SEHNR, CDR2 FQNEAQ (reference sequence). The CDR3 coding sequence is TGTGCCAGCAGCCACCCGGCCGGACAGACCGTAAACACTGAAGCTTTCTTT. Its translation is CASSHPAGQTVNTEAFF.

The genes are TRBV28 and TRBJ1-2; TRBD1 might be the D (6 bases). The V gene lost 3 bases and the J gene lost 4 bases, with 18 bases spanning the gap. The CDR3 has 16 amino acids. CDR1 is MDHEN and CDR2 is SYDVKM in the germline V gene. This CDR3 is CASSLGGLSPIYGYTF. DNA of the CDR3: TGTGCCAGCAGTTTGGGGGGGCTTAGCCCTATCTATGGCTACACCTTC.

The V gene is TRBV19, the J gene TRBJ1-3; D is uncertain. Between the trimmed V and J ends, which lost 7 bases and 0 bases, there was a span of 10 bases. CDR1 and CDR2 from the germline V gene are LNHDA and SQIVND (reference sequence). The CDR3 has 14 amino acids. The CDR3 loop reads CASIPGSSGNTIYF. In DNA, the CDR3 is TGTGCCAGTATTCCGGGAAGCTCTGGAAACACCATATATTTT.

V and J are TRBV4-1 and TRBJ2-4; D unclear. Trimming shortened V by 0 bases and J by 1 base, and 4 bases separated the two germline ends. CDR3 length equals 14 residues. The germline CDR1 and CDR2 sequences are MGHRA and YSYEKL. CDR3 loop: CASSQESAKNIQYF. The CDR3 DNA sequence: TGCGCCAGCAGCCAAGAGAGTGCCAAAAACATTCAGTACTTC.

This chain connects TRBV13 to TRBJ1-4, with 10 bases that match TRBD1. From germline, CDR1 is PRHDT and CDR2 FYEKMQ (reference sequence). The CDR3 contains 15 residues. V lost 4 bases, J lost 8 bases, and 7 bases stayed unmatched. CDR3 coding DNA: TGTGCCAGCAGCTGGACAGGGGGAGATGGGGAAAAACTGTTTTTT. It codes for CASSWTGGDGEKLFF.

The J gene is TRBJ2-7, the V gene TRBV19; TRBD1 matches at 8 bases. From germline, CDR1 is LNHDA and CDR2 SQIVND (reference sequence). The CDR3 totals 13 residues. J lost 2 bases, V lost 5 bases, and 2 bases had no gene match. CDR3 sequence (DNA): TGTGCCAGTAGTGGGACAGGCCCCTACGAGCAGTACTTC. Translated, it gives CASSGTGPYEQYF.

The V and J genes are TRBV28 and TRBJ2-5; 8 bases are a match to TRBD1. V dropped 6 bases and J dropped 1; count of bases not matched to a gene: 10. Germline V gene data show CDR1 as MDHEN and CDR2 as SYDVKM. The CDR3 extends over 16 amino acids. The chain's CDR3 is CASSYSDRGGQETQYF. The CDR3 DNA reads as TGTGCCAGCAGCTACTCCGACAGGGGAGGCCAAGAGACCCAGTACTTC. Full variable domain (remainder filled in from reference TRBV28 and TRBJ2-5): DVKVTQSSRYLVKRTGEKVFLECVQDMDHENMFWYRQDPGLGLRLIYFSYDVKMKEKGDIPEGYSVSREKKERFSLILESASTNQTSMYLCASSYSDRGGQETQYFGPGTRLLVL.

This clone was counted a single time. The chain couples TRBV15 to TRBJ2-1; D not resolved. Trimming took off 3 bases at V and 6 bases at J, with 9 bases between the two ends. The CDR3 has 13 residues. Germline CDR1 LNHNV, CDR2 YYDKDF (reference sequence). The CDR3 region has the DNA TGTGCCACCAGCAGCCAGTCAGTCAATGAGCAGTTCTTC. Protein product: CATSSQSVNEQFF.

This clone showed up just a few times. The CDR3 spells CASSWTSGGYEQYF. The CDR3 nucleotides are TGCGCCAGCAGCTGGACTAGCGGGGGCTACGAGCAGTACTTC. This chain joins TRBV5-1 and TRBJ2-7; 13 bases are shared with TRBD2. V lost 3 bases to trimming and J lost 3 bases; unmatched junction nucleotides: 0. Germline CDR1 reads SGHRS; CDR2 reads YFSETQ. The CDR3 spans 14 residues.

The rearrangement links TRBV6-5 to TRBJ2-5; weak D call: TRBD2 (6 bases). CDR3 length: 13 amino acids. V was cut by 6 bases and J by 4 bases, with 12 bases left in between. Germline-derived CDR1 and CDR2 are MNHEY and SVGAGI. The CDR3 spells CASRAGFTETQYF. For the CDR3, the DNA is TGTGCCAGCAGGGCGGGGTTCACAGAGACCCAGTACTTC.

The chain has TRBV19 and TRBJ1-4; D remains unclear. The length of the CDR3 is 14 residues. Trimming shortened V by 10 bases and J by 4 bases, and 16 bases separated the two germline ends. From germline, CDR1 is LNHDA and CDR2 SQIVND (reference sequence). CDR3: CATFSTVGNEKLFF. The CDR3 DNA reads TGTGCCACCTTCTCTACAGTGGGTAATGAAAAACTGTTTTTT.

The chain recombines TRBV19 with TRBJ2-1; 7 nucleotides agree with TRBD1. The CDR3 sequence is 16 residues long. V lost 3 bases and J lost 2; bases outside the gene matches: 7. CDR1 and CDR2 from the germline V gene are LNHDA and SQIVND (reference sequence). CDR3 bases: TGTGCCAGTAGTATCGGTGAGGGGGCTGCCTACAATGAGCAGTTCTTC. It encodes CASSIGEGAAYNEQFF. The complete variable domain, with remaining parts taken from reference TRBV19 and TRBJ2-1, reads DGGITQSPKYLFRKEGQNVTLSCEQNLNHDAMYWYRQDPGQGLRLIYYSQIVNDFQKGDIAEGYSVSREKKESFPLTVTSAQKNPTAFYLCASSIGEGAAYNEQFFGPGTRLTVL.

V and J are TRBV7-2 and TRBJ2-5, with D unresolved. There are 14 residues in the CDR3. With 2 bases removed from V and 0 bases from J, the gap between germline ends came to 7 bases. Germline loops: CDR1 SGHTA, CDR2 FQGNSA. CDR3 DNA: TGTGCCAGCAGCTTAATACGGGACCAAGAGACCCAGTACTTC. Its protein product is CASSLIRDQETQYF.

This rearrangement joins TRBV15 to TRBJ2-1; TRBD2 agrees at 10 bases. The CDR3 contains 16 residues. V lost 5 bases and J lost 8; bases outside the gene matches: 12. Per germline, CDR1 LNHNV and CDR2 YYDKDF (reference sequence). The CDR3 protein is CATSPPIAGGVDEQFF. The CDR3 bases are TGTGCCACCAGCCCCCCAATAGCGGGGGGCGTGGATGAGCAGTTCTTC. The full variable domain, its missing parts supplied by reference TRBV15 and TRBJ2-1, is DAMVIQNPRYQVTQFGKPVTLSCSQTLNHNVMYWYQQKSSQAPKLLFHYYDKDFNNEADTPDNFQSRRPNTSFCFLDIRSPGLGDTAMYLCATSPPIAGGVDEQFFGPGTRLTVL.

V usage is TRBV7-6 and J usage is TRBJ2-3; D remains unclear. The V and J ends lost 4 bases and 2 bases respectively, with 4 bases between them. Per germline, CDR1 SGHVS and CDR2 FNYEAQ. This CDR3 region has 12 residues. The CDR3 region is CASSSFTDTQYF. The CDR3 nucleotides read TGTGCCAGCAGCTCTTTCACAGATACGCAGTATTTT.

DNA of the CDR3: TGTGCCAGCTCACCGAATGCAGGACAGGGCACTGAAGCTTTCTTT. Amino acid sequence: CASSPNAGQGTEAFF. This chain links TRBV18 with TRBJ1-1; 8 positions match TRBD1. The CDR3 is 15 amino acids. V lost 3 bases, J lost 4 bases, and 7 bases stayed unmatched. Germline V lookup: CDR1 KGHSH, CDR2 LQKENI.

This chain connects TRBV4-2 to TRBJ2-3; maybe TRBD2 (6 bases). The CDR3 consists of 15 residues. The V end lost 0 bases, the J end lost 6 bases, and 13 bases lay between the germline ends. Germline V gives CDR1 LGHNA, CDR2 YNFKEQ. The CDR3 spells CASSQETRGHDTQYF. The CDR3 DNA is TGTGCCAGCAGCCAAGAGACTAGAGGGCACGATACGCAGTATTTT.

The chain links TRBV2 to TRBJ2-7, with 9 bases identical to TRBD2. Germline values: CDR1 SNHLY, CDR2 FYNNEI. The V and J ends lost 3 bases and 4 bases, in that order; junction bases with no gene match: 4. This CDR3 has 14 residues. CDR3 loop: CASSDNSGGYEQYF. Written as DNA, the CDR3 is TGTGCCAGCAGTGATAATAGCGGGGGATACGAGCAGTACTTC. The full variable domain, in which reference TRBV2 and TRBJ2-7 provide the parts outside the CDR3, is EPEVTQTPSHQVTQMGQEVILRCVPISNHLYFYWYRQILGQKVEFLVSFYNNEISEKSEIFDDQFSVERPDGSNFTLKIRSTKLEDSAMYFCASSDNSGGYEQYFGPGTRLTVT.

This chain joins TRBV6-5 and TRBJ1-2; TRBD1 might be the D (5 bases). Trimming pared 4 bases from V and 7 bases from J, leaving 16 bases between. Germline assignment: CDR1 MNHEY and CDR2 SVGAGI. The CDR3 covers 14 residues. CDR3 DNA sequence: TGTGCCAGCAGTTCCCGACCAGGGAAGGCTGGCTACACCTTC. This encodes CASSSRPGKAGYTF.

This clone has only a few counts. V gene TRBV5-4 combines with J gene TRBJ1-1, with D tentatively TRBD1 (5 bases). Germline V gene sequence: CDR1 SGHNT, CDR2 YYREEE (reference sequence). CDR3 size: 12 residues. V was cut by 4 bases and J by 7 bases, with 11 bases left in between. The CDR3 bases are TGTGCCAGCAGCAGCTCGACAGATGAAGCTTTCTTT. It translates to CASSSSTDEAFF.